Given below is one T cell receptor (beta chain) in context. The CDR3 has 15 amino acids. Germline lookup yields CDR1 SGHDT and CDR2 YYEEEE. J gave up 4 bases and V 4 bases, and 6 bases lay outside the gene matches. The data were taken from a study of cytomegalovirus exposure and HLA in healthy donors. 13 Jbeta primers and 60 Vbeta primers were used for the PCR. Some clones are missing from TCRdb's copy, which holds only in-frame ones; the method was immunoSEQ multiplex PCR. The sample has about 170,000 clones, more than 75% seen once. This chain connects TRBV5-6 to TRBJ1-5; 9 positions match TRBD1. The specimen was PBMCs. This clonotype originated in a man aged 18 to 29 in good health and CMV-seropositive. The CDR3 loop reads CASSGGTGKNQPQHF. CDR3 in DNA: TGTGCCAGCAGCGGGGGGACAGGGAAGAATCAGCCCCAGCATTTT.